Presented here are 28 T cell receptor beta chains from one specimen sequenced in a study of vaccination and CD4 T cells after COVID-19. TCRdb processed the PCR reads anew with MiXCR; each CDR3 protein has one entry. The sample yields approximately 19,000 distinct CDR3 sequences, 62% seen once. The sample consisted of CD4+ T cells from blood, taken before SARS-CoV-2 vaccination. The source of these receptors is a human donor who had recovered from COVID-19.

The chain couples TRBV7-6 to TRBJ2-3; D possibly matches TRBD1 or TRBD2 (5 bases each). Per the germline V gene, CDR1 is SGHVS and CDR2 is FNYEAQ. CDR3 size: 18 residues. V was clipped by 5 bases and J by 1 base, with 22 bases between them. For the CDR3, the DNA is TGTGCCAGCAGCCCCCATCCCCTAGCTGGGGACCGCACAGATACGCAGTATTTT. It specifies CASSPHPLAGDRTDTQYF.

The chain is built from TRBV6-5 and TRBJ2-7; tentative D call: TRBD2 (6 bases). This CDR3 spans 14 amino acids. Germline CDR1 and CDR2: MNHEY and SVGAGI. The V and J ends lost 4 bases and 3 bases respectively, with 13 bases between them. Here the CDR3 reads CASSSTSGDYEQYF. CDR3 sequence (DNA): TGTGCCAGCAGTTCGACATCGGGAGACTACGAGCAGTACTTC.

The V call is TRBV18, the J call TRBJ2-1; 9 bases align to TRBD2. Germline CDR1 KGHSH, CDR2 LQKENI. The J segment lost 8 bases and the V segment lost 6 bases, leaving 8 bases of the junction unmatched. The CDR3 sequence is 14 residues long. As DNA, the CDR3 is TGTGCCAGCTCTATAGCGGGAGTTTACGATGAGCAGTTCTTC. Encoded protein: CASSIAGVYDEQFF. Full variable domain (remainder filled in from reference TRBV18 and TRBJ2-1): NAGVMQNPRHLVRRRGQEARLRCSPMKGHSHVYWYRQLPEEGLKFMVYLQKENIIDESGMPKERFSAEFPKEGPSILRIQQVVRGDSAAYFCASSIAGVYDEQFFGPGTRLTVL.

This rearrangement joins TRBV9 to TRBJ2-5, with TRBD2 matching over 11 bases. V shed 3 bases and J 5 bases; nucleotides not matched to a gene: 9. Per germline, CDR1 SGDLS and CDR2 YYNGEE. CDR3 length: 16 residues. CDR3 protein: CASSGGRLAGSETQYF. In DNA, the CDR3 is TGTGCCAGCAGCGGGGGGAGACTAGCGGGATCCGAGACCCAGTACTTC.

This chain joins TRBV20-1 and TRBJ1-5, with 8 bases identical to TRBD1. Germline-derived CDR1 and CDR2 are DFQATT and SNEGSKA (reference sequence). The junction had 0 bases not matched to a gene; V was cut back by 0 bases and J by 2 bases. The CDR3 has 14 residues. CDR3 nucleotides: TGCAGTGCTAGAGAGGGACAGGGCAATCAGCCCCAGCATTTT. Protein: CSAREGQGNQPQHF.

This clonotype occurred once. The chain couples TRBV6-5 to TRBJ2-5, with 7 bases that match TRBD2. The CDR3 runs to 13 residues. Germline trimming cut 2 bases from V and 3 bases from J; bases unmatched to any gene: 0. From germline, CDR1 is MNHEY and CDR2 SVGAGI. DNA of the CDR3: TGTGCCAGCAGTTACGGGGGGGAAGAGACCCAGTACTTC. It encodes CASSYGGEETQYF.

This chain uses TRBV28 with TRBJ2-3; D not resolved. This CDR3 spans 12 amino acids. Trimming shortened V by 6 bases and J by 2 bases, and 6 bases separated the two germline ends. Germline loops: CDR1 MDHEN, CDR2 SYDVKM. The CDR3 loop is CASSVTTDTQYF. The CDR3 DNA is TGTGCCAGCAGCGTGACCACAGATACGCAGTATTTT.

The J gene is TRBJ2-4, the V gene TRBV20-1; possibly TRBD1 for D (5 bases). Between the trimmed V and J ends, which lost 1 base and 6 bases, there was a span of 7 bases. The CDR3 has 12 amino acids. Germline loops: CDR1 DFQATT, CDR2 SNEGSKA (reference sequence). The CDR3 DNA reads TGCAGTGCTAGAGGCGACAGAAACATTCAGTACTTC. This gives the protein CSARGDRNIQYF.

The chain employs TRBV10-1 and TRBJ2-3; D gene unclear. Trimming cost V 3 bases and J 0 bases, with 7 bases left between them. This CDR3 has 14 amino acids. Per the germline V gene, CDR1 is WNHNN and CDR2 is SYGVQD (reference sequence). CDR3 residues: CASSESPSTDTQYF. DNA of the CDR3: TGCGCCAGCAGTGAAAGCCCTAGCACAGATACGCAGTATTTT.

The rearrangement links TRBV20-1 to TRBJ1-2, with 8 bases matching TRBD1. CDR3 length: 14 residues. V shed 1 base and J 4 bases; nucleotides not matched to a gene: 5. Germline loops: CDR1 DFQATT, CDR2 SNEGSKA (reference sequence). The CDR3 coding sequence is TGCAGTGCTAGAGTAGCAGGGGGCGGCTATGGCTACACCTTC. Encoded protein: CSARVAGGGYGYTF.

This chain joins TRBV15 and TRBJ2-1; 7 bases agree with TRBD2. This CDR3 contains 18 residues. In germline, CDR1 is LNHNV, CDR2 YYDKDF (reference sequence). After removal of 0 bases from V and 7 bases from J, the junction contained 15 bases not matched to a gene. CDR3 DNA sequence: TGTGCCACCAGCAGAGATTTAGGGTGGGGCGGGAGTGGAAATGAGCAGTTCTTC. Its protein is CATSRDLGWGGSGNEQFF.

V is TRBV28 and J is TRBJ1-1; D remains ambiguous. Germline CDR1 reads MDHEN; CDR2 reads SYDVKM. V dropped 3 bases and J dropped 6 bases, with 5 bases sitting between them. The CDR3 sequence is 11 residues long. Here the CDR3 reads CASSLRSEAFF. The DNA for the CDR3 is TGTGCCAGCAGTTTGAGGTCTGAAGCTTTCTTT.

This chain links TRBV20-1 with TRBJ1-1; the D is unclear. Germline assignment: CDR1 DFQATT and CDR2 SNEGSKA (reference sequence). The CDR3 is 14 residues long. Trimming stripped 3 bases from V and 1 base from J, with 12 bases between. The CDR3, as DNA: TGCAGTGCTAGGACGGGCCGGGGGAACACTGAAGCTTTCTTT. It codes for CSARTGRGNTEAFF.

In this sample, this clonotype turned up once. The rearrangement uses TRBV2 and TRBJ2-1; the match to TRBD2 covers 7 bases. V was pared by 5 bases and J by 6 bases, with 7 bases of the junction left unmatched. CDR1 SNHLY and CDR2 FYNNEI come from the germline V gene. The CDR3 sequence is 14 residues long. The DNA for the CDR3 is TGTGCCAGCAGTACACTCGGGAGGTCCAATGAGCAGTTCTTC. Translating gives CASSTLGRSNEQFF.

In DNA, the CDR3 is TGTGCCATCAGTTCACAGGGTCCGAACACTGAAGCTTTCTTT. This gives the protein CAISSQGPNTEAFF. V gene TRBV10-3 combines with J gene TRBJ1-1; a weak D match, TRBD1 (6 bases). The CDR3 spans 14 residues. Germline V gene data show CDR1 as ENHRY and CDR2 as SYGVKD. Trimming left V 5 bases short and J 1 base short, with 11 bases between.

The chain couples TRBV6-5 to TRBJ2-5; TRBD1 is a possible D gene (6 bases). The V and J ends lost 4 bases and 5 bases respectively, with 14 bases between them. The CDR3 has 14 amino acids. CDR1 is MNHEY and CDR2 is SVGAGI in the germline V gene. This CDR3 reads CASSSWTDEETQYF. CDR3 nucleotide sequence: TGTGCCAGCAGTTCCTGGACAGACGAGGAGACCCAGTACTTC.

CDR3: CASIIGQTFTDTQYF. The CDR3 DNA reads TGTGCCAGCATTATAGGACAGACTTTCACAGATACGCAGTATTTT. The chain has TRBV27 and TRBJ2-3, with a possible D match to TRBD1 (6 bases). The length of the CDR3 is 15 residues. The V gene lost 7 bases and the J gene lost 2 bases, with 16 bases spanning the gap. Germline V lookup: CDR1 MNHEY, CDR2 SMNVEV (reference sequence).

The rearrangement links TRBV20-1 to TRBJ2-7; TRBD1 is a possible D gene (5 bases). V shed 6 bases and J shed 4 bases, with 22 bases lying between them. This CDR3 has 15 amino acids. Germline-derived CDR1 and CDR2 are DFQATT and SNEGSKA (reference sequence). CDR3 loop: CSAVGAKPLYYEQYF. The CDR3 DNA follows: TGCAGTGCGGTAGGGGCTAAGCCCTTATATTACGAGCAGTACTTC.

The chain uses TRBV2 and TRBJ2-1; TRBD1 or TRBD2 may be the D gene (5 bases each). Looked up from germline, CDR1 is SNHLY and CDR2 is FYNNEI. V lost 5 bases and J 12 bases, leaving 11 bases between the germline ends. This CDR3 comprises 11 residues. CDR3 sequence reads: CASSSRGPQFF. CDR3 in DNA: TGTGCCAGCAGTAGCCGGGGCCCGCAGTTCTTC. Filled out from reference TRBV2 and TRBJ2-1, the complete variable domain reads EPEVTQTPSHQVTQMGQEVILRCVPISNHLYFYWYRQILGQKVEFLVSFYNNEISEKSEIFDDQFSVERPDGSNFTLKIRSTKLEDSAMYFCASSSRGPQFFGPGTRLTVL.

V gene TRBV20-1 combines with J gene TRBJ1-2, with D unclear. This CDR3 spans 14 amino acids. Trimming left V 3 bases short and J 8 bases short, with 19 bases between. From germline, CDR1 is DFQATT and CDR2 SNEGSKA (reference sequence). For the CDR3, the DNA is TGCAGTGCTAGGGAGACCTCACGGGCCGGGGGCTACACCTTC. Translating it yields CSARETSRAGGYTF.

The rearrangement joins TRBV5-1 to TRBJ2-3; TRBD1 matches at 8 bases. CDR3 length equals 17 residues. J gave up 2 bases and V 3 bases, and 11 bases lay outside the gene matches. Germline V gene data show CDR1 as SGHRS and CDR2 as YFSETQ. The DNA of the CDR3 is TGCGCCAGCAGCTCAATTCCGACAGGGGCACCCACAGATACGCAGTATTTT. As protein: CASSSIPTGAPTDTQYF.

The chain recombines TRBV20-1 with TRBJ2-1; 8 bases match TRBD1. The CDR3 contains 17 residues. The germline CDR1 and CDR2 sequences are DFQATT and SNEGSKA (reference sequence). After removal of 0 bases from V and 1 base from J, the junction contained 8 bases not matched to a gene. The CDR3 here is CSARDVRTGRSYNEQFF. The CDR3 region has the DNA TGCAGTGCTAGAGATGTTCGGACAGGGAGGTCCTACAATGAGCAGTTCTTC.

There are a few counts of this clonotype. The gene calls are TRBV28 and TRBJ1-2; tentatively, D is TRBD1 (6 bases). The germline V gene encodes CDR1 MDHEN and CDR2 SYDVKM. The V end was cut by 2 bases, the J end by 7 bases, with 20 bases between. There are 16 residues in the CDR3. The CDR3 DNA follows: TGTGCCAGCAGTTTAAGGGGCCAGGGGATCGTTTTTGGCTACACCTTC. Amino acids: CASSLRGQGIVFGYTF.

This clonotype was detected a few times. The chain combines TRBV20-1 with TRBJ1-5; the D is unclear. V gave up 1 base and J gave up 6 bases, with 22 bases separating them. CDR1 is DFQATT and CDR2 is SNEGSKA in the germline V gene (reference sequence). The CDR3 has 17 residues. CDR3 nucleotides: TGCAGTGCTAGAGGCCCCCTTTCTGGGAAGGCCGTTCAGCCCCAGCATTTT. Protein sequence: CSARGPLSGKAVQPQHF.

The chain is built from TRBV20-1 and TRBJ2-3, with 7 bases that match TRBD1. The CDR3 contains 13 residues. CDR1 and CDR2 (germline): DFQATT, SNEGSKA (reference sequence). Germline trimming cut 5 bases from V and 2 bases from J; bases unmatched to any gene: 4. The CDR3: CSAETGFTDTQYF. For the CDR3, the DNA is TGCAGTGCTGAGACAGGGTTCACAGATACGCAGTATTTT.

The chain couples TRBV20-1 to TRBJ1-4; D remains ambiguous. V was trimmed by 0 bases and J by 4 bases, leaving 9 bases between them. CDR3 size: 14 residues. Germline V CDR1 and CDR2: DFQATT, SNEGSKA (reference sequence). The CDR3 reads CSAREDGDNEKLFF. CDR3 DNA: TGCAGTGCTAGAGAGGACGGGGATAATGAAAAACTGTTTTTT.

This clonotype was detected only a few times. This chain links TRBV7-3 with TRBJ2-3, with TRBD2 matching over 7 bases. From germline, CDR1 is SGHTA and CDR2 FQGTGA. V lost 5 bases and J lost 5; bases outside the gene matches: 7. The CDR3 is 14 residues long. DNA of the CDR3: TGTGCCAGCAGCCCCAGCGGGACGGGAGATACGCAGTATTTT. This sequence encodes CASSPSGTGDTQYF.

The V gene is TRBV30, the J gene TRBJ1-2; D is possibly TRBD1 (6 bases). V lost 2 bases, J lost 8 bases, and 15 bases lay in between. CDR1 and CDR2 from the germline V gene are GTSNPN and SVGIG (reference sequence). This CDR3 is 13 amino acids long. CDR3 residues: CAWSQQGIRGYTF. CDR3 bases: TGTGCCTGGAGTCAACAGGGAATCAGGGGCTACACCTTC.